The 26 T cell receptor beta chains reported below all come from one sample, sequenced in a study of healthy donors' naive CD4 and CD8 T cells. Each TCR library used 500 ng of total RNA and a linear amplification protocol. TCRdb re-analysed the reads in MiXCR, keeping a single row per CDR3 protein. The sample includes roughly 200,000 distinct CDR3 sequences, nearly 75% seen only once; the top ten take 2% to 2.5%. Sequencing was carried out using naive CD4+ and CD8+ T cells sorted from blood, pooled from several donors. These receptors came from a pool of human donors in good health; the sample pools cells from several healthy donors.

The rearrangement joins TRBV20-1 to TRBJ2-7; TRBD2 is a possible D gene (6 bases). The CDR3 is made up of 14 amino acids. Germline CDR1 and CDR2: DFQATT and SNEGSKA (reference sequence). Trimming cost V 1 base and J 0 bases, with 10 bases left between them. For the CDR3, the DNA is TGCAGTGCTAGAGTTGTGGGACTCTCCTACGAGCAGTACTTC. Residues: CSARVVGLSYEQYF.

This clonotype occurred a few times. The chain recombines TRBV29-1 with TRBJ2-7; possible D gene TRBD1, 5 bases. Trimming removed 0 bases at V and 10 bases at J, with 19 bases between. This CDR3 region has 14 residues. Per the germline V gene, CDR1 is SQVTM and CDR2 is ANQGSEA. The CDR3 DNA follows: TGCAGCGTTGAAGATCTTCCGCCTCAGGGCCGACAGTACTTC. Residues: CSVEDLPPQGRQYF.

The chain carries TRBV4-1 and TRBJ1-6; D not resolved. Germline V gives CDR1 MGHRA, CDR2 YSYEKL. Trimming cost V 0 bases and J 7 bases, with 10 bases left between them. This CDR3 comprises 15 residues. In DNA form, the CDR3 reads TGCGCCAGCAGCCAAGAGGCGGCTGGGAATTCACCCCTCCACTTT. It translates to CASSQEAAGNSPLHF.

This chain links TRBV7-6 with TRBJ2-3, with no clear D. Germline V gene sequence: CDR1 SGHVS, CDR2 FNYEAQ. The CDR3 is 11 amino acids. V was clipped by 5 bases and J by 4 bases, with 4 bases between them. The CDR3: CASSGADTQYF. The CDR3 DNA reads TGTGCCAGCAGCGGGGCAGATACGCAGTATTTT.

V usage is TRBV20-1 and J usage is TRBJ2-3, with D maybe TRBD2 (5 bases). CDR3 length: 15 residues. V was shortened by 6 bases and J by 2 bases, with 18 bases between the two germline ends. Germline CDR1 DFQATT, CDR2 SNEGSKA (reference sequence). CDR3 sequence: CSAPSRLLSTDTQYF. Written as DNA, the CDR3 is TGCAGTGCCCCGTCACGACTATTGTCCACAGATACGCAGTATTTT.

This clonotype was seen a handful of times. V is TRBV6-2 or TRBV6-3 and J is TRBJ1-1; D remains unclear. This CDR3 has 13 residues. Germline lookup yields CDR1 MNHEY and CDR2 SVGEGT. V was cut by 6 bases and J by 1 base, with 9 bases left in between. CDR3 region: CASRIKTNTEAFF. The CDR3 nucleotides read TGTGCCAGCAGGATTAAAACGAACACTGAAGCTTTCTTT.

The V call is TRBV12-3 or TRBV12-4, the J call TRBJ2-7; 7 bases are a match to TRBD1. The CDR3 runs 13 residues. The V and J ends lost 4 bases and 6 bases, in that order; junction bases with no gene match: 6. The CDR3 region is CASSSRTGGEQYV. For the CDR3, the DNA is TGTGCCAGCAGTTCTAGGACAGGAGGCGAGCAGTACGTC.

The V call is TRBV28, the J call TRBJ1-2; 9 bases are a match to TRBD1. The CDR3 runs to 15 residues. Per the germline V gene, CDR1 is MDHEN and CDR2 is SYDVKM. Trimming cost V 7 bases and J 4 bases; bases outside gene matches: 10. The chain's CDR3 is CASIPGQGPLYGYTF. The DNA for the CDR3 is TGTGCCAGCATCCCGGGACAGGGACCTCTCTATGGCTACACCTTC.

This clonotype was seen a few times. The CDR3 is CAISESGGETQYF. The CDR3, as DNA: TGTGCCATCAGTGAGTCGGGCGGAGAGACCCAGTACTTC. The rearrangement links TRBV10-3 to TRBJ2-5; no clear D. The germline V gene has CDR1 ENHRY and CDR2 SYGVKD. CDR3 length: 13 amino acids. V gave up 0 bases and J gave up 4 bases, with 6 bases separating them.

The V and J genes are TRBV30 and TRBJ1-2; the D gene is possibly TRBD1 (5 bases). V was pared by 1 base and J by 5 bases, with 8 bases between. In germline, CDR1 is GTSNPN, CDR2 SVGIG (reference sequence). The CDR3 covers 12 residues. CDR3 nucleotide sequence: TGTGCCTGGAGTGCCCAGGGATATGGCTACACCTTC. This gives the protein CAWSAQGYGYTF.

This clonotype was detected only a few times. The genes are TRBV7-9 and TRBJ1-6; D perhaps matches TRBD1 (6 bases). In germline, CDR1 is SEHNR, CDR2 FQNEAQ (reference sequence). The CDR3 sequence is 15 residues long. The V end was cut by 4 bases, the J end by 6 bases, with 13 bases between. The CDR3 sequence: CASSSRDKINSPLHF. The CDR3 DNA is TGTGCCAGCAGCTCCCGGGACAAGATTAATTCACCCCTCCACTTT.

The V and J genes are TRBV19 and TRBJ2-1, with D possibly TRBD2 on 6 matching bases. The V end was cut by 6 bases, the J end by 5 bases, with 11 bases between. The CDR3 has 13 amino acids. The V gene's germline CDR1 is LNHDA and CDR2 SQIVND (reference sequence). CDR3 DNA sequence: TGTGCCAGTAGCACCGGCGGGGACAATGAGCAGTTCTTC. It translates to CASSTGGDNEQFF.

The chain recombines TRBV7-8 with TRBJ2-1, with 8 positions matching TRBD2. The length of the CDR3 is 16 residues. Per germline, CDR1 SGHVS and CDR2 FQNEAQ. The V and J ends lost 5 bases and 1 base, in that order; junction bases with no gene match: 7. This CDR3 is CASSQYSGNSYNEQFF. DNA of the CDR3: TGTGCCAGCAGCCAATATAGCGGGAATTCCTACAATGAGCAGTTCTTC.

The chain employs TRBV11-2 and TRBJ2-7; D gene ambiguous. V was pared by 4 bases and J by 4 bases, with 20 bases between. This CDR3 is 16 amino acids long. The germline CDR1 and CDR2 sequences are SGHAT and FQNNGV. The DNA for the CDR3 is TGTGCCAGCAGCTCAGACCCACGGCCAAGACCTTACGAGCAGTACTTC. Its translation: CASSSDPRPRPYEQYF. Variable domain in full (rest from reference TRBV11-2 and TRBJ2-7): EAGVAQSPRYKIIEKRQSVAFWCNPISGHATLYWYQQILGQGPKLLIQFQNNGVVDDSQLPKDRFSAERLKGVDSTLKIQPAKLEDSAVYLCASSSDPRPRPYEQYFGPGTRLTVT.

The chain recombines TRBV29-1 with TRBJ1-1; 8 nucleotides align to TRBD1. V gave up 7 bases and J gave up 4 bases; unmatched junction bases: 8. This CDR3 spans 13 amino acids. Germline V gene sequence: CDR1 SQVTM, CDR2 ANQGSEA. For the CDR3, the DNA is TGCAGCGGTGATGGACAGGGAGGCACTGAAGCTTTCTTT. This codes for CSGDGQGGTEAFF.

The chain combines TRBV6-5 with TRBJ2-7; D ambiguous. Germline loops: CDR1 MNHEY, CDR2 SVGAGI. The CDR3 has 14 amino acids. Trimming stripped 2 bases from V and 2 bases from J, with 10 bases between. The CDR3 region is CASSYMAGAYEQYF. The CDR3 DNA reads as TGTGCCAGCAGTTACATGGCAGGAGCCTACGAGCAGTACTTC.

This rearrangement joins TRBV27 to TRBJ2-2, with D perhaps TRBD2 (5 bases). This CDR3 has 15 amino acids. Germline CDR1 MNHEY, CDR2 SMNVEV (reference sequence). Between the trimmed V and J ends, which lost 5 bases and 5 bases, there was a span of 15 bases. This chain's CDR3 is CASSPGPGSTGELFF. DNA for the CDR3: TGTGCCAGCAGTCCTGGTCCGGGGTCGACCGGGGAGCTGTTTTTT.

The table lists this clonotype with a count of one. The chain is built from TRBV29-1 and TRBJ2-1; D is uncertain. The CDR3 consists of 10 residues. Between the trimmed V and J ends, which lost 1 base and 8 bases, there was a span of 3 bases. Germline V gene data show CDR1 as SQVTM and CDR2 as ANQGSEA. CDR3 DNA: TGCAGCGTTGAAGTCGATGAGCAGTTCTTC. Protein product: CSVEVDEQFF.

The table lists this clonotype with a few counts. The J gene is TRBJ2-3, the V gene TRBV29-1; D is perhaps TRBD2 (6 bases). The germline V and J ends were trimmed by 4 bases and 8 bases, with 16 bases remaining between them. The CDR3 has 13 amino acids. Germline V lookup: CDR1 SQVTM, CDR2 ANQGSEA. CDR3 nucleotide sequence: TGCAGCGTTGGGACCCGGGAGAAGGGTACGCAGTATTTT. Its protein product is CSVGTREKGTQYF.

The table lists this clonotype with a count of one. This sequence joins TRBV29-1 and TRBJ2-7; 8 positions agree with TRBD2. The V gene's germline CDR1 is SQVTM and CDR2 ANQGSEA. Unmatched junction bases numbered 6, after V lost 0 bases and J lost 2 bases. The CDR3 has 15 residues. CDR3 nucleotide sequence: TGCAGCGTTGAAGAGTCCGTCGGGAGGGCCTACGAGCAGTACTTC. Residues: CSVEESVGRAYEQYF.

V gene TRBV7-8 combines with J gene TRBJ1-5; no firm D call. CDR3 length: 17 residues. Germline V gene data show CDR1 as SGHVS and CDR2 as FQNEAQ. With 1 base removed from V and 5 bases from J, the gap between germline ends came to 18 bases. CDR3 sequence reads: CASSLDWIARTDQPQHF. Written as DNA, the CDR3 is TGTGCCAGCAGCTTAGATTGGATAGCCAGGACCGATCAGCCCCAGCATTTT.

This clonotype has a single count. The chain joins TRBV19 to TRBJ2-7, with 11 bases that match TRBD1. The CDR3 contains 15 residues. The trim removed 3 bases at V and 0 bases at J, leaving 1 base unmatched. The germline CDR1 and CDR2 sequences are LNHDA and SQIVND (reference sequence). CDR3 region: CASSIGTGGSYEQYF. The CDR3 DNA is TGTGCCAGTAGTATTGGGACAGGGGGCTCCTACGAGCAGTACTTC.

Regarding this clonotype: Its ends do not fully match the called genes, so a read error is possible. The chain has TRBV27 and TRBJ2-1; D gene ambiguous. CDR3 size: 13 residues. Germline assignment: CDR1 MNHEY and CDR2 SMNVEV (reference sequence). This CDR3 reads CATSDFLTNEQFF. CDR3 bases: TGTGCCACCAGTGATTTCTTGACAAATGAGCAGTTCTTC.

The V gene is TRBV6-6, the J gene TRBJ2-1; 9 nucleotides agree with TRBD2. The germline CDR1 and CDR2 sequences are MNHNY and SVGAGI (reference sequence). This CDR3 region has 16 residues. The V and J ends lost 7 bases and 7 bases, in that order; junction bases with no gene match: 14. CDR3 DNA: TGTGCCAGCACGCTGGGGCCGGCGGGAGGGTTGAATGAGCAGTTCTTC. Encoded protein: CASTLGPAGGLNEQFF.

The CDR3 DNA reads as TGCGCCAGCTATAAGGGACAGGGATACTCAGATACGCAGTATTTT. Its translation is CASYKGQGYSDTQYF. The chain has TRBV5-1 and TRBJ2-3; 9 bases match TRBD1. This CDR3 has 15 residues. With V trimmed by 7 bases and J by 4 bases, 10 bases remained unmatched. In germline, CDR1 is SGHRS, CDR2 YFSETQ.

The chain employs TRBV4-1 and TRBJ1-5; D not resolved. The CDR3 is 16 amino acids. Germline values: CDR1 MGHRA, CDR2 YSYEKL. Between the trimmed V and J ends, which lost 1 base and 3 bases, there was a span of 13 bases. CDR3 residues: CASSQGAVYDNQPQHF. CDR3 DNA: TGCGCCAGCAGCCAAGGGGCAGTATATGACAATCAGCCCCAGCATTTT.